Shown below are 16 T cell receptor beta chains from a single sample sequenced in a study of response to subunit inactivated influenza vaccine. MiXCR, applied by TCRdb to the RT-PCR reads, yields one record per CDR3 protein. Of about 500,000 distinct CDR3 sequences listed, approximately 16% are singletons. The specimen comprised CD4+ T cells sorted from PBMCs, sampled around 25 months after vaccination. These receptor sequences come from a man aged 50 to 69 who received an inactivated influenza vaccine.

The chain joins TRBV20-1 to TRBJ1-1; 8 positions match TRBD1. CDR3 length equals 15 residues. J gave up 1 base and V 2 bases, and 6 bases lay outside the gene matches. Germline V CDR1 and CDR2: DFQATT, SNEGSKA (reference sequence). The CDR3 region is CSARRPGQENTEAFF. The CDR3 bases are TGCAGTGCTAGAAGACCGGGACAGGAGAACACTGAAGCTTTCTTT.

This clonotype was observed a few times. The V and J genes are TRBV20-1 and TRBJ2-3; 7 nucleotides agree with TRBD2. The CDR3 is made up of 15 amino acids. The V and J ends lost 0 bases and 1 base, in that order; junction bases with no gene match: 4. Germline values: CDR1 DFQATT, CDR2 SNEGSKA (reference sequence). The chain's CDR3 is CSARDVAGGTDTQYF. The CDR3, as DNA: TGCAGTGCTAGAGATGTGGCGGGGGGCACAGATACGCAGTATTTT.

This clonotype was recorded at least ten times. This chain connects TRBV10-3 to TRBJ2-1; 10 bases are shared with TRBD1. The V and J ends lost 7 bases and 9 bases, in that order; junction bases with no gene match: 12. The germline V gene encodes CDR1 ENHRY and CDR2 SYGVKD. The CDR3 is 15 residues long. The CDR3 DNA sequence: TGTGCCATCAACGGGAGGGGGACAGGGGTCGCTGAGCAGTTCTTC. Amino acid sequence: CAINGRGTGVAEQFF.

This chain connects TRBV19 to TRBJ2-2; 8 nucleotides align to TRBD2. This CDR3 is 17 amino acids long. The germline V gene has CDR1 LNHDA and CDR2 SQIVND (reference sequence). The junction had 11 bases not matched to a gene; V was cut back by 1 base and J by 7 bases. The CDR3 nucleotides are TGTGCCAGTAGTATAGTACGTCCAGCGGGAGCCGGCGGGGAGCTGTTTTTT. Protein product: CASSIVRPAGAGGELFF.

This rearrangement joins TRBV9 to TRBJ2-1; D not resolved. Trimming shortened V by 0 bases and J by 2 bases, and 9 bases separated the two germline ends. Germline loops: CDR1 SGDLS, CDR2 YYNGEE. The CDR3 spans 15 residues. Here the CDR3 DNA reads TGTGCCAGCAGCGTAGCCCAGTACACCTACAATGAGCAGTTCTTC. This gives the protein CASSVAQYTYNEQFF.

The rearrangement joins TRBV9 to TRBJ2-1, with D uncertain. With 0 bases removed from V and 8 bases from J, the gap between germline ends came to 12 bases. Germline CDR1 reads SGDLS; CDR2 reads YYNGEE. The CDR3 length is 14 residues. CDR3 region: CASSVAGYGDEQFF. The DNA for the CDR3 is TGTGCCAGCAGCGTAGCAGGCTACGGCGATGAGCAGTTCTTC.

In this sample, this clonotype turned up a few times. In DNA form, the CDR3 reads TGTGCCAGGGGCCCAAAGGGAAGAAAATCGTATGGCTACACCTTC. Translating gives CARGPKGRKSYGYTF. J is TRBJ1-2 and V is TRBV21-1. TRBV21-1 is classified as a pseudogene. This CDR3 region has 15 residues.

In this sample, this clonotype turned up a few times. The chain employs TRBV7-9 and TRBJ1-2, with unresolved D. CDR1 is SEHNR, CDR2 FQNEAQ, per germline (reference sequence). The CDR3 runs to 17 residues. Trimming stripped 0 bases from V and 8 bases from J, with 22 bases between. The CDR3 nucleotides read TGTGCCAGCAGCTTAGCAAATAGAAGGAGTATGTTTGGGGGCTACACCTTC. Residues: CASSLANRRSMFGGYTF.

This clonotype was found many times. V usage is TRBV10-2 and J usage is TRBJ1-1, with D perhaps matching TRBD1 (5 bases). V gave up 2 bases and J gave up 11 bases, with 15 bases separating them. The germline gives CDR1 WSHSY, CDR2 SAAADI. The CDR3 sequence is 13 residues long. The CDR3 DNA is TGCGCCAGCAGTGAGGGTGGGGGATTCGACGCTTTCTTT. It specifies CASSEGGGFDAFF.

The CDR3, as DNA: TGCAGTGCTAGAACCCTGGGACTAATCCACGAGCAGTACTTC. Amino acid sequence: CSARTLGLIHEQYF. The V gene is TRBV20-1, the J gene TRBJ2-7, with 7 bases matching TRBD2. The CDR3 sequence is 14 residues long. CDR1 is DFQATT and CDR2 is SNEGSKA in the germline V gene (reference sequence). V dropped 2 bases and J dropped 5; count of bases not matched to a gene: 9.

This clonotype was counted many times. The CDR3 nucleotides are TGTGCCAGCAGCCCCGGACTAGCGGGGTACGAGCAGTACTTC. This encodes CASSPGLAGYEQYF. The genes are TRBV12-3 or TRBV12-4 and TRBJ2-7; the match to TRBD2 covers 12 bases. This CDR3 region has 14 residues. Trimming took 6 bases from V and 4 from J; bases not matched to a gene: 4.

The chain carries TRBV20-1 and TRBJ1-2; D gene uncertain. V lost 4 bases and J 4 bases, leaving 10 bases between the germline ends. This CDR3 contains 12 residues. CDR1 is DFQATT and CDR2 is SNEGSKA in the germline V gene (reference sequence). For the CDR3, the DNA is TGCAGTGCTACCCCACCGAGCTATGGCTACACCTTC. It encodes CSATPPSYGYTF.

This chain joins TRBV4-3 and TRBJ2-1; 10 bases fit TRBD2. The CDR3 runs 15 residues. Germline CDR1 reads LGHNA; CDR2 reads YSLEER. V was clipped by 2 bases and J by 7 bases; unmatched bases: 5. The CDR3 sequence: CASSQLGLADNEQFF. The CDR3 bases are TGCGCCAGCAGCCAACTAGGACTAGCGGATAATGAGCAGTTCTTC.

The J gene is TRBJ1-2, the V gene TRBV5-1, with D maybe TRBD1 (6 bases). Between the trimmed V and J ends, which lost 4 bases and 7 bases, there was a span of 20 bases. Germline CDR1 and CDR2: SGHRS and YFSETQ. This CDR3 is built from 15 residues. The CDR3 nucleotides are TGCGCCAGCAGCCCATTAGGACAGTCTGGGAGTGGCTACACCTTC. Encoded protein: CASSPLGQSGSGYTF. The full variable domain, with the rest looked up from reference TRBV5-1 and TRBJ1-2, is KAGVTQTPRYLIKTRGQQVTLSCSPISGHRSVSWYQQTPGQGLQFLFEYFSETQRNKGNFPGRFSGRQFSNSRSEMNVSTLELGDSALYLCASSPLGQSGSGYTFGSGTRLTVV.

The CDR3 DNA follows: TGTGCCAGCTCACCGGGGACAAACGGGGGTCGACGTGGCTACACCTTC. It codes for CASSPGTNGGRRGYTF. The chain has TRBV18 and TRBJ1-2, with D possibly being TRBD1 (6 bases). CDR3 length equals 16 residues. CDR1 is KGHSH and CDR2 is LQKENI in the germline V gene. Trimming cost V 3 bases and J 7 bases, with 21 bases left between them.

This clonotype was picked up a small number of times. This rearrangement joins TRBV15 to TRBJ2-2, with 9 nucleotides matching TRBD1. The germline CDR1 and CDR2 sequences are LNHNV and YYDKDF (reference sequence). The CDR3 covers 13 residues. Losses at the gene ends were 5 bases for V and 6 bases for J; bases not matched to a gene: 1. CDR3 loop: CATSRTGAGELFF. CDR3 nucleotide sequence: TGTGCCACCAGCCGGACAGGGGCCGGGGAGCTGTTTTTT.